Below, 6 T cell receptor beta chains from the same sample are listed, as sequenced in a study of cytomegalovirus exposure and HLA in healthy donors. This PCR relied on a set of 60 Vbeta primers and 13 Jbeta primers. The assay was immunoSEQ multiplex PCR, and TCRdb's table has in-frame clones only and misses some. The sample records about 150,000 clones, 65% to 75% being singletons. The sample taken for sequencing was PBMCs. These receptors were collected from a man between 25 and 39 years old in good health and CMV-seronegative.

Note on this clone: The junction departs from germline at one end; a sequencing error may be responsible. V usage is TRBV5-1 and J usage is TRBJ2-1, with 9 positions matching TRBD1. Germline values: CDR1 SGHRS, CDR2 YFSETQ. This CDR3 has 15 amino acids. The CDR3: CASSTGQGPGNDQFF. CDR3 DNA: TGCGCCAGCAGTACGGGACAGGGCCCTGGTAATGACCAGTTCTTC.

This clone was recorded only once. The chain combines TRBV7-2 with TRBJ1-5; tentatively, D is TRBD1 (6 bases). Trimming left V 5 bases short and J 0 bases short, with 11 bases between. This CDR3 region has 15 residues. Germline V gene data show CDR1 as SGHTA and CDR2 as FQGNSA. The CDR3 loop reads CASSPGAGSNQPQHF. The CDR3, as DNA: TGTGCCAGCAGCCCAGGGGCTGGTAGCAATCAGCCCCAGCATTTT.

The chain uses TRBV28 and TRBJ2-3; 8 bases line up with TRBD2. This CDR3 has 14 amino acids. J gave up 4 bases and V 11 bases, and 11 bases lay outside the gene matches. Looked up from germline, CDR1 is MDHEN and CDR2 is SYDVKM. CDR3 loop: CAPPFGLAPDTQYF. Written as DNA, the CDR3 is TGTGCCCCCCCCTTCGGACTAGCTCCAGATACGCAGTATTTT.

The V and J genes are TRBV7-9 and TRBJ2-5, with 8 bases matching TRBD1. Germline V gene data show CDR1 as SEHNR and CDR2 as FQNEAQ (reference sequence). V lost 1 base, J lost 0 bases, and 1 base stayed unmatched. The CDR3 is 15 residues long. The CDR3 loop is CASSLGTGNQETQYF. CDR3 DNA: TGTGCCAGCAGCTTAGGGACAGGGAACCAAGAGACCCAGTACTTC. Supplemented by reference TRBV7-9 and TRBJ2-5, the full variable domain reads DTGVSQNPRHKITKRGQNVTFRCDPISEHNRLYWYRQTLGQGPEFLTYFQNEAQLEKSRLLSDRFSAERPKGSFSTLEIQRTEQGDSAMYLCASSLGTGNQETQYFGPGTRLLVL.

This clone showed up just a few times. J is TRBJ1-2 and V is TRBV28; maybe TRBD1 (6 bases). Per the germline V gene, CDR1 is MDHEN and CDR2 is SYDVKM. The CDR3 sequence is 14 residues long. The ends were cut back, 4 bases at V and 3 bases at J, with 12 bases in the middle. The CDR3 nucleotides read TGTGCCAGCAGTTCCCCACGGACAGACTATGGCTACACCTTC. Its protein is CASSSPRTDYGYTF.

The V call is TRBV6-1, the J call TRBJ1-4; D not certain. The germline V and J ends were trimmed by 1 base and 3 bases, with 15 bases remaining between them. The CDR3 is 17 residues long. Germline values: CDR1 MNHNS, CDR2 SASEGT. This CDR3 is CASSEVGGLAANEKLFF. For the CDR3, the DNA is TGTGCCAGCAGTGAAGTTGGAGGGTTGGCGGCTAATGAAAAACTGTTTTTT.